These T cell receptor beta chains were read from a single sample in a study of T cells in Graves' hyperthyroidism and ophthalmopathy. MiXCR, applied by TCRdb to the multiplex PCR reads, yields one record per CDR3 protein. The sample yields some 340,000 distinct CDR3 sequences, roughly 13% seen once. Material: blood. The origin of the receptors is a woman between 40 and 50 years old with Graves' ophthalmopathy. Both conserved end residues are part of each CDR3. D genes are given only for firm matches. Clone size is shown for a subset of rows, as once, few, many or a class of expanded clone.

D gene	J gene	V gene	clone size	CDR3 DNA	CDR3 protein
-	TRBJ2-7	TRBV12-3/TRBV12-4	many	TGTGCCAGCAGTTTAGCTCTAGACAGAACCTACGAGCAGTACTTC	CASSLALDRTYEQYF
TRBD1	TRBJ1-2	TRBV2	many	TGTGCCAGCAGTGAAGCCCCATCGCCCGGGACAGGGGGCAATGGCTACACCTTC	CASSEAPSPGTGGNGYTF
TRBD2	TRBJ2-5	TRBV29-1	few	TGCAGCGTTGAACGGTCTAGCGGGGGGGAGACCCAGTACTTC	CSVERSSGGETQYF
-	TRBJ1-2	TRBV6-1	many	TGTGCCAGCAGTTTAAACTTCAGGGCCCGTCCCAACTATGGCTACACCTTC	CASSLNFRARPNYGYTF
-	TRBJ1-5	TRBV7-6	many	TGTGCCAGCAGCTTAGTGAGCGGGGGGAATCAGCCCCAGCATTTT	CASSLVSGGNQPQHF
-	TRBJ1-5	TRBV12-3/TRBV12-4	many	TGTGCCAGCAGTTTTGGGATTCGAAATCAGCCCCAGCATTTT	CASSFGIRNQPQHF
-	TRBJ1-5	TRBV20-1	few	TGCAGTGCTAGTCCAGAACGAGAACCCGGTAGCAATCAGCCCCAGCATTTT	CSASPEREPGSNQPQHF
TRBD1	TRBJ2-7	TRBV5-4	many	TGTGCCAGCAGCGGAGCCGGGGACAGCGGTACCTACGAGCAGTACTTC	CASSGAGDSGTYEQYF
-	TRBJ2-3	TRBV5-6	many	TGTGCCAGCAGACGTGAATCTAGCACAGATACGCAGTATTTT	CASRRESSTDTQYF
TRBD2	TRBJ2-3	TRBV7-9	-	TGTGCCAGCAGCTTTAGCGGGGGCTATACGCAGTATTTT	CASSFSGGYTQYF
-	TRBJ1-2	TRBV24-1	many	TGTGCCACCAGTGCCAGTCCCGGACAGCCCTTTAACTATGGCTACACCTTC	CATSASPGQPFNYGYTF
-	TRBJ2-1	TRBV20-1	few	TGCAGTGCTAGAGTACGCGCCTCACTAAGCTCCTACAATGAGCAGTTCTTC	CSARVRASLSSYNEQFF
-	TRBJ1-5	TRBV20-1	few	TGCAGTGCTAGGTCGGGGTACGGCAATCAGCCCCAGCATTTT	CSARSGYGNQPQHF
TRBD1	TRBJ2-3	TRBV20-1	-	TGCAGTGCTAGAGATCGGACCCCGGGACAGGTCTTCACAGATACGCAGTATTTT	CSARDRTPGQVFTDTQYF
-	TRBJ2-5	TRBV11-3	many	TGTGCCAGCAGCCAGTTTTCGGGGACCCAGTACTTC	CASSQFSGTQYF
TRBD1	TRBJ1-5	TRBV2	many	TGTGCCAGCACAGAGGACAGGGCCAATCAGCCCCAGCATTTT	CASTEDRANQPQHF
TRBD2	TRBJ2-7	TRBV11-2	many	TGTGCCAGCAGCCCGTACACTAGCGGAACTCTTAAGCAGTACTTC	CASSPYTSGTLKQYF
TRBD1	TRBJ2-5	TRBV24-1	-	TGTGCCACCAGTGACGTTACCGACAGGGGAGAGACCCAGTACTTC	CATSDVTDRGETQYF
-	TRBJ2-7	TRBV7-9	many	TGTGCCAGCAGTCAAGGGGCCATCACTTGGCAGTACTTC	CASSQGAITWQYF
-	TRBJ1-6	TRBV7-9	few	TGTGCCAGCAGCTTAGGCCAGAGGGGTAATTCACCCCTCCACTTT	CASSLGQRGNSPLHF
-	TRBJ2-3	TRBV3-1	many	TGTGCCAGCAGCCAACTGTGGGCTAGCACAGATACGCAGTATTTT	CASSQLWASTDTQYF
TRBD2	TRBJ2-3	TRBV20-1	many	TGCAGTGCTACAGCGGGAGGTGGCACAGATACGCAGTATTTT	CSATAGGGTDTQYF